The 22 T cell receptor beta chains presented below share a single source sample, sequenced in a study of T cells in Graves' hyperthyroidism and ophthalmopathy. TCR beta CDR3 regions were amplified from RNA transcripts. The primer set for the first-round RT-PCR of the TCR CDR3 was HTBI. Each CDR3 protein gets one entry after TCRdb re-called the multiplex PCR reads with MiXCR. The repertoire holds 500,000 to 600,000 distinct CDR3 sequences, with 46% as singletons. Sequencing was performed on peripheral blood or thyroid tissue (not recorded which). These receptor sequences come from an adult woman with Graves' disease, either hyperthyroidism or ophthalmopathy (not recorded which).

The chain is built from TRBV6-5 and TRBJ1-2, with a tentative D call TRBD1 (5 bases). Germline CDR1 is MNHEY and CDR2 is SVGAGI. V was pared by 0 bases and J by 2 bases, with 7 bases between. This CDR3 region has 14 residues. The CDR3 DNA is TGTGCCAGCAGTTACTCTGACAGCAACTATGGCTACACCTTC. Protein product: CASSYSDSNYGYTF.

Turning to this clonotype: One junction end does not reproduce the germline sequence, and a read error may be involved. The chain has TRBV10-3 and TRBJ2-7; D is unclear. The CDR3 has 13 residues. The germline V gene encodes CDR1 ENHRY and CDR2 SYGVKD. CDR3 DNA: TGTGCCAGCAGTTACACTGGGACCTACGAGCAGTACTTC. Residues: CASSYTGTYEQYF.

This CDR3 is CASSLEGVAPNSPLHF. CDR3 DNA: TGTGCCAGCAGTTTAGAGGGGGTGGCTCCAAATTCACCCCTCCACTTT. The chain links TRBV12-3 or TRBV12-4 to TRBJ1-6, with a weak D call TRBD1 (6 bases). The length of the CDR3 is 16 residues. V was cut by 1 base and J by 7 bases, with 14 bases left in between.

This clonotype was observed at least ten times. This chain links TRBV9 with TRBJ1-4; D is perhaps TRBD1 (6 bases). Germline V gene data show CDR1 as SGDLS and CDR2 as YYNGEE. The CDR3 contains 14 residues. Trimming shortened V by 4 bases and J by 8 bases, and 15 bases separated the two germline ends. CDR3 nucleotide sequence: TGTGCCAGCAGCCCACAGCCAACAGGGGAAAAACTGTTTTTT. As protein: CASSPQPTGEKLFF.

This clonotype was counted ten times or more. The rearrangement uses TRBV4-2 and TRBJ1-1; D is undetermined. CDR3 length: 14 amino acids. Germline lookup yields CDR1 LGHNA and CDR2 YNFKEQ. V was clipped by 1 base and J by 1 base, with 7 bases between them. The CDR3 bases are TGTGCCAGCAGCCAAGGGGTGAAGAACACTGAAGCTTTCTTT. Encoded protein: CASSQGVKNTEAFF.

The V call is TRBV4-1, the J call TRBJ1-1; D perhaps matches TRBD1 (6 bases). Between the trimmed V and J ends, which lost 3 bases and 0 bases, there was a span of 11 bases. Germline-derived CDR1 and CDR2 are MGHRA and YSYEKL. The CDR3 length is 15 residues. The CDR3, as DNA: TGCGCCAGCAGCCAGACCGGGACACTGAACACTGAAGCTTTCTTT. This sequence encodes CASSQTGTLNTEAFF.

This clonotype occurred a few times. The rearrangement links TRBV18 to TRBJ2-5, with 12 bases identical to TRBD2. This CDR3 is built from 15 residues. Germline V gene lookup returns CDR1 KGHSH and CDR2 LQKENI. Trimming removed 3 bases from V and 4 bases from J; junction bases left unmatched: 3. CDR3 amino acids: CASSPTSGSRETQYF. In DNA, the CDR3 is TGTGCCAGCTCACCGACTAGCGGGAGTAGAGAGACCCAGTACTTC.

This clonotype was observed a few times. V and J are TRBV7-7 and TRBJ2-5, with TRBD2 as a possible D gene (5 bases). V gave up 5 bases and J gave up 2 bases, with 15 bases separating them. This CDR3 is built from 15 residues. Germline lookup yields CDR1 SSHAT and CDR2 FNYEAQ (reference sequence). DNA of the CDR3: TGTGCCAGCAGCCAAACCCCGACGGGACAAGAGACCCAGTACTTC. Translation gives CASSQTPTGQETQYF.

Details on this clonotype: One base away lies a much larger clone, so this may be a sequencing read error. V is TRBV20-1 and J is TRBJ1-2; D perhaps matches TRBD1 (5 bases). Per germline, CDR1 DFQATT and CDR2 SNEGSKA (reference sequence). V gave up 5 bases and J gave up 6 bases, with 25 bases separating them. The CDR3 loop spans 16 amino acids. The DNA for the CDR3 is TGCAGTGCTTCCTACCGGGCCACTTCCGGGGACGATGGCTACACCTTC. This translates into CSASYRATSGDDGYTF.

Concerning this clonotype itself: At one end, the junction sequence differs from germline, possibly due to a read error. This chain connects TRBV20-1 to TRBJ1-5; D uncertain. The CDR3 has 15 amino acids. CDR1 and CDR2 from the germline V gene are DFQATT and SNEGSKA (reference sequence). CDR3 nucleotide sequence: TGCAGTGCCAGTAGCACCGGGATCCGCAAGCAGCCCCAGCATTTT. Its protein is CSASSTGIRKQPQHF.

This clonotype was counted between two and nine times. The chain recombines TRBV7-2 with TRBJ2-2; D ambiguous. Germline V lookup: CDR1 SGHTA, CDR2 FQGNSA. CDR3 size: 15 residues. Deletions cut 6 bases from V and 0 bases from J, with 11 bases between. CDR3 protein: CASSHAASNTGELFF. DNA for the CDR3: TGTGCCAGCAGTCACGCCGCATCGAACACCGGGGAGCTGTTTTTT.

This clonotype was observed a single time. The genes are TRBV10-3 and TRBJ1-1, with TRBD1 as a possible D gene (6 bases). Trimming took 6 bases from V and 2 from J, leaving 13 bases between them. The CDR3 runs to 14 residues. Looked up from germline, CDR1 is ENHRY and CDR2 is SYGVKD. CDR3 sequence reads: CAIRPGGANTEAFF. The CDR3 DNA sequence: TGTGCCATCAGGCCCGGGGGGGCAAACACTGAAGCTTTCTTT.

The V call is TRBV7-9, the J call TRBJ1-4; a weak D match, TRBD1 (5 bases). Germline V gene lookup returns CDR1 SEHNR and CDR2 FQNEAQ (reference sequence). V was trimmed by 3 bases and J by 8 bases, leaving 22 bases between them. The CDR3 runs 17 residues. As DNA, the CDR3 is TGTGCCAGCAGCTTTAAGGGGAGCACCGGGACCTTGGAAAAACTGTTTTTT. Translation gives CASSFKGSTGTLEKLFF.

The chain combines TRBV7-2 with TRBJ1-2; D gene ambiguous. Germline V lookup: CDR1 SGHTA, CDR2 FQGNSA. Between the trimmed V and J ends, which lost 5 bases and 4 bases, there was a span of 17 bases. This CDR3 is 15 amino acids long. CDR3 sequence: CASSRTDRITYGYTF. CDR3 coding DNA: TGTGCCAGCAGCCGAACCGACCGCATTACCTATGGCTACACCTTC.

The genes are TRBV20-1 and TRBJ1-1; perhaps TRBD1 as D (5 bases). Trimming left V 3 bases short and J 0 bases short, with 11 bases between. The CDR3 is made up of 14 amino acids. Germline V lookup: CDR1 DFQATT, CDR2 SNEGSKA (reference sequence). The CDR3 region has the DNA TGCAGTGCTAGCGTGGTGACAGTGAACACTGAAGCTTTCTTT. Protein product: CSASVVTVNTEAFF.

This clonotype appeared many times. V is TRBV11-2 and J is TRBJ1-3; D gene ambiguous. The CDR3 is 16 amino acids. The V gene's germline CDR1 is SGHAT and CDR2 FQNNGV. V was clipped by 3 bases and J by 1 base, with 13 bases between them. The chain's CDR3 is CASSLERSISGNTIYF. The CDR3 DNA is TGTGCCAGCAGCTTGGAACGTAGCATTTCTGGAAACACCATATATTTT.

The rearrangement joins TRBV7-9 to TRBJ2-5; 9 bases agree with TRBD1. The J segment lost 4 bases and the V segment lost 3 bases, leaving 6 bases of the junction unmatched. Germline assignment: CDR1 SEHNR and CDR2 FQNEAQ (reference sequence). The CDR3 runs 15 residues. DNA of the CDR3: TGTGCCAGCAGCTTGACAGGGGGAGCGCGAGAGACCCAGTACTTC. The encoded protein is CASSLTGGARETQYF.

Only a few counts were recorded for this clonotype. The J gene is TRBJ1-2, the V gene TRBV29-1; the match to TRBD1 covers 8 bases. V dropped 4 bases and J dropped 6; count of bases not matched to a gene: 4. The CDR3 has 12 residues. CDR1 and CDR2 from the germline V gene are SQVTM and ANQGSEA. The CDR3 is CSVADRADGYTF. DNA for the CDR3: TGCAGCGTTGCGGACAGGGCAGATGGCTACACCTTC.

This rearrangement joins TRBV7-2 to TRBJ2-5; 7 bases align to TRBD2. J lost 2 bases, V lost 5 bases, and 8 bases had no gene match. The germline V gene has CDR1 SGHTA and CDR2 FQGNSA. There are 15 residues in the CDR3. The CDR3 spells CASSRLMGLQETQYF. The CDR3 DNA is TGTGCCAGCAGCAGACTGATGGGACTACAAGAGACCCAGTACTTC.

The chain is built from TRBV7-2 and TRBJ1-5, with 7 nucleotides matching TRBD1. V lost 8 bases and J lost 5; bases outside the gene matches: 6. The CDR3 has 13 residues. Germline V lookup: CDR1 SGHTA, CDR2 FQGNSA. As DNA, the CDR3 is TGTGCCAGCCAGACAGGGCTTCATCAGCCCCAGCATTTT. Its translation: CASQTGLHQPQHF.

This clonotype was observed many times. The chain combines TRBV6-5 with TRBJ1-5; 8 bases agree with TRBD1. Germline trimming cut 6 bases from V and 9 bases from J; bases unmatched to any gene: 7. Germline CDR1 reads MNHEY; CDR2 reads SVGAGI. This CDR3 comprises 13 residues. CDR3 in amino acids: CASSGQGQAPQHF. CDR3 DNA sequence: TGTGCCAGCAGCGGACAGGGTCAAGCGCCCCAGCATTTT.

This clonotype has a count of ten or more. V gene TRBV7-6 combines with J gene TRBJ1-1; TRBD1 agrees at 7 bases. The V gene's germline CDR1 is SGHVS and CDR2 FNYEAQ. The CDR3 consists of 14 residues. V trimming: 2 bases; J trimming: 6 bases; junction bases outside the gene matches: 6. DNA for the CDR3: TGTGCCAGCAGCTTACGGACAGGTGGGGCTGAAGCTTTCTTT. The encoded protein is CASSLRTGGAEAFF.